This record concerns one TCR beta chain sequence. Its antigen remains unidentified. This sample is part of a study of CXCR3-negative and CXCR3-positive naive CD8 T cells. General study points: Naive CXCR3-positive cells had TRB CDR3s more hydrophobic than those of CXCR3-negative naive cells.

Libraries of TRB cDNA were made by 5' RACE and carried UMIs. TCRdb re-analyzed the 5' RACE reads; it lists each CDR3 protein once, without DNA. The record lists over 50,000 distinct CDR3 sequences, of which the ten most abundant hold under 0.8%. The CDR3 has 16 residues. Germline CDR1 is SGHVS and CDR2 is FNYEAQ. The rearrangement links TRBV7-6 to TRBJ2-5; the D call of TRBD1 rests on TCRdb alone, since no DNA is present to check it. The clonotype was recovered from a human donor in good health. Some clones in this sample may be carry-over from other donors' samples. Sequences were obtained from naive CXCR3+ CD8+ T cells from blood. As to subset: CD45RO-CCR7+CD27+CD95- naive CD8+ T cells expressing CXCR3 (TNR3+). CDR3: CASSLAAGDRGETQYF.